The rows below give T cell receptor beta chains drawn from one sample of a study of blood T cell repertoires in COVID-19. Sequencing used immunoSEQ multiplex PCR; TCRdb keeps in-frame clones, though not all of them. Among 130,000 to 150,000 clones listed, roughly 88% were seen once. What was sequenced was peripheral blood. The receptors originated from a man aged 65-85 years with acute or convalescent COVID-19. CDR3s include the opening cysteine and the closing phenylalanine or tryptophan. The order of the fields is D gene, clone size, V gene, J gene, CDR3 protein, CDR3 DNA. The D gene is left open where the match is weak. Size is omitted from some rows. Given values are once, few, many or a class for expanded clones.

d_call: .
clone_size: once
v_call: TRBV5-1
j_call: TRBJ2-2
cdr3_aa: CASSLVAVDNTGELFF
cdr3_nt: TGCGCCAGCAGCTTGGTAGCGGTTGACAACACCGGGGAGCTGTTTTTT

d_call: .
clone_size: once
v_call: TRBV2
j_call: TRBJ1-1
cdr3_aa: CASSESARAFF
cdr3_nt: TGTGCCAGCAGTGAGTCCGCGCGGGCTTTCTTT

d_call: TRBD1
clone_size: few
v_call: TRBV14
j_call: TRBJ1-4
cdr3_aa: CASSQVTGRNEKLFF
cdr3_nt: TGTGCCAGCAGCCAAGTGACAGGGAGAAATGAAAAACTGTTTTTT

d_call: .
clone_size: .
v_call: TRBV28
j_call: TRBJ1-6
cdr3_aa: CASSLSFGGRRDNSPLHF
cdr3_nt: TGTGCCAGCAGTTTAAGTTTCGGGGGGCGGAGGGATAATTCACCCCTCCACTTT

d_call: .
clone_size: few
v_call: TRBV6-1
j_call: TRBJ1-1
cdr3_aa: CASSESGYPEAFF
cdr3_nt: TGTGCCAGCAGTGAATCAGGGTACCCTGAAGCTTTCTTT

d_call: .
clone_size: .
v_call: TRBV28
j_call: TRBJ1-5
cdr3_aa: CASSSPSRQTFSNQPQHF
cdr3_nt: TGTGCCAGCAGTTCCCCCTCGCGGCAGACCTTCAGCAATCAGCCCCAGCATTTT

d_call: TRBD1
clone_size: .
v_call: TRBV12-5
j_call: TRBJ2-7
cdr3_aa: CASGLWTGPSYEQYF
cdr3_nt: TGTGCTAGTGGTTTGTGGACAGGACCATCCTACGAGCAGTACTTC

d_call: .
clone_size: .
v_call: TRBV19
j_call: TRBJ1-1
cdr3_aa: CASSIEGKRGGTEAFF
cdr3_nt: TGTGCCAGTAGTATAGAGGGGAAAAGGGGGGGCACTGAAGCTTTCTTT

d_call: .
clone_size: .
v_call: TRBV6-5
j_call: TRBJ2-1
cdr3_aa: CASRGDSGYNEQFF
cdr3_nt: TGTGCCAGCAGAGGGGATAGCGGTTACAATGAGCAGTTCTTC

d_call: TRBD1
clone_size: .
v_call: TRBV2
j_call: TRBJ1-6
cdr3_aa: CASSERRQGNNSPLHF
cdr3_nt: TGTGCCAGCAGTGAAAGAAGACAGGGGAATAATTCACCCCTCCACTTT